Below are 19 T cell receptor beta chains sequenced from a single sample in a study of T cells in women clearing cervical HPV infection. Using immunoSEQ multiplex PCR, the repertoire was profiled, and TCRdb retains in-frame clones only, with some absent. The sample totals 30,000 to 35,000 clones; its top ten clones hold roughly 3.9%. The specimen was blood buffy coat. The receptor set was obtained from a woman between 18 and 70 years old with a cervical HPV16 infection that either progressed to CIN3+ or cleared (not recorded which).

Worth noting for this clone: With the read ending 3 residues before the CDR3 end, the germline J gene is used to fill in that end. V is TRBV6-2 or TRBV6-3 and J is TRBJ2-6, with 7 bases matching TRBD2. Germline assignment: CDR1 MNHEY and CDR2 SVGEGT. This CDR3 comprises 15 residues. The ends lost 4 bases at V and 4 bases at J; junction bases unmatched: 4. CDR3 sequence reads: CASSLGGGGANVLTF. The sequenced CDR3 bases are TGTGCCAGCAGTTTGGGGGGAGGGGGGGCCAACGTC.

Turning to this clone: The read terminates 3 residues ahead of where the CDR3 ends, so the germline J gene completes it. This chain connects TRBV19 to TRBJ2-2, with D possibly TRBD1 on 6 matching bases. Looked up from germline, CDR1 is LNHDA and CDR2 is SQIVND (reference sequence). Trimming removed 2 bases at V and 5 bases at J, with 12 bases between. The CDR3 runs to 15 residues. CDR3 sequence reads: CASSILPQGTGELFF. The covered CDR3 bases are TGTGCCAGTAGTATACTACCTCAGGGGACCGGGGAG.

Notes on this clone: The read terminates 3 residues before the CDR3 end, so the remaining end is supplied by the germline J gene. The V call is TRBV11-2, the J call TRBJ1-6, with a weak D call TRBD1 (5 bases). The CDR3 extends over 13 amino acids. Germline CDR1 reads SGHAT; CDR2 reads FQNNGV. V shed 3 bases and J shed 6 bases, with 6 bases lying between them. The CDR3 protein is CASSFRGNSPLHF. Partial CDR3 DNA: TGTGCCAGCAGCTTTAGGGGTAATTCACCC.

The CDR3 here is CASSPSAGQGYSGNTIYF. Incomplete CDR3 DNA: TGTGCCAGCTCACCATCCGCCGGACAGGGTTACTCTGGAAACACC. This rearrangement joins TRBV18 to TRBJ1-3; 8 positions match TRBD1. The missing CDR3 end, 3 residues past where the read stops, is filled in from the germline J gene. The germline V gene encodes CDR1 KGHSH and CDR2 LQKENI. The CDR3 runs 18 residues. The V and J ends lost 2 bases and 0 bases, in that order; junction bases with no gene match: 9.

Details on this clone: The read ends 3 residues early relative to the CDR3; the germline J gene fills the gap. This chain connects TRBV5-4 to TRBJ2-7; 7 bases are a match to TRBD2. Per the germline V gene, CDR1 is SGHNT and CDR2 is YYREEE (reference sequence). The CDR3 covers 14 residues. The V and J ends lost 6 bases and 5 bases, in that order; junction bases with no gene match: 11. The covered CDR3 bases are TGTGCCAGCAACCTAGAGGGAGGGGAACACGAG. Translated: CASNLEGGEHE. The whole CDR3 is CASNLEGGEHEQYF.

A remark on this clone: The read ends 3 residues early relative to the CDR3; the germline J gene fills the gap. The chain carries TRBV6-2 or TRBV6-3 and TRBJ2-5, with TRBD1 matching 7 bases. With 6 bases clipped from V and 1 base from J, the junction kept 5 bases outside the gene matches. Germline loops: CDR1 MNHEY, CDR2 SVGEGT. This CDR3 has 14 residues. CDR3 loop: CASSRTGVQETQYF. The sequenced part of the CDR3 DNA is TGTGCCAGCAGCCGCACAGGGGTCCAAGAGACC.

Concerning this clone itself: The CDR3 goes on 3 residues after the read ends, and that part is filled in from the germline J gene. The gene calls are TRBV20-1 and TRBJ1-5, with D possibly being TRBD1 (6 bases). The CDR3 sequence is 16 residues long. Deletions cut 5 bases from V and 0 bases from J, with 17 bases between. Germline loops: CDR1 DFQATT, CDR2 SNEGSKA (reference sequence). The CDR3 bases that were read are TGCAGTGCTGCCTACAGGGTGAGGAATAGCAATCAGCCC. It codes for CSAAYRVRNSNQP. The full CDR3 reads CSAAYRVRNSNQPQHF.

In the case of this clone: With the read ending 3 residues before the CDR3 end, the germline J gene is used to fill in that end. The chain links TRBV5-1 to TRBJ2-7, with a tentative D call TRBD2 (6 bases). The CDR3 is 15 residues long. Trimming stripped 0 bases from V and 2 bases from J, with 12 bases between. The germline CDR1 and CDR2 sequences are SGHRS and YFSETQ. Incomplete CDR3 DNA: TGCGCCAGCAGCTTGGCTATGGGGGGTCCCTACGAG. Its protein product is CASSLAMGGPYE. The CDR3 as a whole reads CASSLAMGGPYEQYF.

Regarding this clone: From the germline J gene comes the end of the CDR3, since the read stops 3 residues before it. This chain uses TRBV20-1 with TRBJ2-7, with a weak D call TRBD1 (7 bases). The length of the CDR3 is 14 residues. Looked up from germline, CDR1 is DFQATT and CDR2 is SNEGSKA (reference sequence). The V gene lost 6 bases and the J gene lost 6 bases, with 21 bases spanning the gap. The CDR3 region is CSARGTGDSTEQYF. The covered CDR3 bases are TGCAGTGCCCGGGGCACAGGGGACTCCACCGAG.

The CDR3 sequence is CASSFLTGSNQPQHF. The sequenced part of the CDR3 DNA is TGTGCCAGTAGTTTCCTGACAGGAAGCAATCAGCCC. The rearrangement joins TRBV19 to TRBJ1-5; possibly TRBD1 for D (6 bases). The read ends 3 residues before the CDR3 terminus; that terminus is restored from the germline J gene. This CDR3 has 15 amino acids. CDR1 is LNHDA and CDR2 is SQIVND in the germline V gene (reference sequence). V lost 5 bases to trimming and J lost 1 base, with 12 bases between them.

Comments on this clone: The sequence runs out 3 residues before the end of the CDR3; the remainder is reconstructed from the germline J gene. The genes are TRBV20-1 and TRBJ2-5; 8 bases fit TRBD2. The CDR3 runs 15 residues. The J segment lost 0 bases and the V segment lost 1 base, leaving 4 bases of the junction unmatched. In germline, CDR1 is DFQATT, CDR2 SNEGSKA (reference sequence). The part of the CDR3 DNA that was read is TGCAGTGCTAGAGGAGGCGGGAGGTACCAAGAGACC. Its protein is CSARGGGRYQET. The whole CDR3 protein reads CSARGGGRYQETQYF.

As to this clone: The read ends 3 residues early relative to the CDR3; the germline J gene fills the gap. This sequence joins TRBV20-1 and TRBJ1-5, with TRBD1 matching 11 bases. The CDR3 runs 16 residues. Germline CDR1 is DFQATT and CDR2 is SNEGSKA (reference sequence). With 6 bases clipped from V and 6 bases from J, the junction kept 13 bases outside the gene matches. The CDR3 region is CSASRPGQGVFQPQHF. The CDR3 DNA, read in part, is TGCAGTGCCTCGAGACCGGGACAGGGGGTATTTCAGCCC.

As concerns this clone: One junction end does not reproduce the germline sequence, and a read error may be involved. The read terminates 3 residues ahead of where the CDR3 ends, so the germline J gene completes it. V gene TRBV11-2 combines with J gene TRBJ1-2; TRBD1 matches 9 bases. Germline values: CDR1 SGHAT, CDR2 FQNNGV. The CDR3 has 13 amino acids. The CDR3 is CAGSWGQGNGYTF. The sequenced CDR3 bases are TGTGCCGGCAGCTGGGGACAGGGAAACGGC.

Concerning this clone: The sequenced fragment ends 3 residues before the CDR3 boundary, so the rest is inferred from the germline J gene. The genes are TRBV20-1 and TRBJ2-7, with TRBD1 matching 9 bases. This CDR3 has 15 amino acids. J lost 4 bases, V lost 0 bases, and 7 bases had no gene match. Germline CDR1 DFQATT, CDR2 SNEGSKA (reference sequence). Incomplete CDR3 DNA: TGCAGTGCTAGAGATCACCGGACAGGGGTTTACGAG. This gives the protein CSARDHRTGVYE. From start to end, the CDR3 is CSARDHRTGVYEQYF.

As concerns this clone: The junction departs from germline at one end; a sequencing error may be responsible. Read data end 3 residues before the CDR3 end; the end is taken from the germline J gene. The J gene is TRBJ1-2, the V gene TRBV19; no clear D gene. This CDR3 contains 14 residues. Germline V gene sequence: CDR1 LNHDA, CDR2 SQIVND (reference sequence). The CDR3: CASSIDLGNYDYTF. The CDR3 DNA, read in part, is TGTGCCAGTAGTATAGATCTAGGAAACTATGAC.

A note on this clone: The read terminates 3 residues before the CDR3 end, so the remaining end is supplied by the germline J gene. The chain couples TRBV7-6 to TRBJ1-1, with a weak D call TRBD1 (6 bases). V shed 1 base and J shed 7 bases, with 10 bases lying between them. Germline V gives CDR1 SGHVS, CDR2 FNYEAQ. CDR3 size: 13 residues. This CDR3 reads CASSLGGTLEAFF. The sequenced CDR3 bases are TGTGCCAGCAGCTTAGGGGGGACACTTGAA.

Points on this clone: The read ends 3 residues before the CDR3 terminus; that terminus is restored from the germline J gene. The J gene is TRBJ2-2, the V gene TRBV4-1; D gene uncertain. The CDR3 consists of 18 residues. Trimming removed 0 bases from V and 4 bases from J, with 18 bases in between. CDR1 MGHRA and CDR2 YSYEKL come from the germline V gene. This CDR3 is CASSQEFLRQMGTGELFF. The part of the CDR3 DNA that was read is TGCGCCAGCAGCCAAGAATTTTTGCGGCAGATGGGCACCGGGGAG.

About this clone: The read halts 3 residues ahead of the CDR3 end, with the missing end drawn from the germline J gene. The gene calls are TRBV6-2 or TRBV6-3 and TRBJ2-3, with D tentatively TRBD2 (5 bases). Trimming shortened V by 6 bases and J by 1 base, and 11 bases separated the two germline ends. CDR3 length: 14 residues. CDR1 is MNHEY and CDR2 is SVGEGT in the germline V gene. Incomplete CDR3 DNA: TGTGCCAGCAGACGGACTGGACGCACAGATACG. Translation: CASRRTGRTDT. The entire CDR3 reads CASRRTGRTDTQYF.

Incomplete CDR3 DNA: TGTGCCAGCAGCGCAGGGGGTGGGGGGACC. Amino acids: CASSAGGGGT. The entire CDR3 is CASSAGGGGTQYF. J is TRBJ2-5 and V is TRBV9, with 7 bases identical to TRBD1. The read finishes 3 residues shy of the CDR3 end, and the germline J gene is used to complete it. Germline CDR1 reads SGDLS; CDR2 reads YYNGEE. The CDR3 covers 13 residues. V lost 3 bases, J lost 7 bases, and 6 bases stayed unmatched.